The TCR beta chain under discussion was sequenced for a study of yellow fever vaccine responses in identical twins. General study points: Reports say the vaccine T cell response in twins looked partly convergent and partly personalized.

With respect to this clonotype: Its antigen remains unknown.

CDR3 length: 13 amino acids. TCRdb passed the RT-PCR reads through MiXCR, listing each CDR3 protein once. Of approximately 17,000 distinct CDR3 sequences listed, around 70% are singletons. The sequence came from a woman aged 18-35 years who received the yellow fever vaccine. The sequences come from T cells from blood (PBMCs), unsorted or a sorted subset (not recorded which), collected before or after yellow fever vaccination (not recorded which). The rearrangement links TRBV5-2 to TRBJ1-6. TRBV5-2 is shown as a pseudogene. Here the CDR3 DNA reads TGTGCCAGCAATGGGGTCCTCGGCTCACCCCTCCACTTT. It is translated as CASNGVLGSPLHF.